The sequence of this TCR beta chain was determined in a study of cytomegalovirus exposure and HLA in healthy donors. Study-wide results and caveats: Common viral pathogens seemed to be connected with several of the most significant clusters, according to a later analysis. It was shown in a later analysis that HLA-associated TCR beta chains were more clonally expanded than other, equally common chains. Data from an earlier analysis indicated that most TCR beta V segments were productive either about 90% or about 30% of the time.

The study ran its PCR with 60 Vbeta and 13 Jbeta primers. Using immunoSEQ multiplex PCR, the repertoire was profiled, and TCRdb retains in-frame clones only, with some absent. The data contain 150,000 to 160,000 clones, approximately 80% of them singletons. On this clone: Its antigen is still unknown.

Germline CDR1 is PRHDT and CDR2 is FYEKMQ (reference sequence). Trimming removed 1 base at V and 6 bases at J, with 12 bases between. The CDR3 has 14 amino acids. The source is a man aged 25-40 years in good health and CMV-seropositive. The gene calls are TRBV13 and TRBJ1-1; TRBD1 might be the D (6 bases). Sequenced: PBMCs. The CDR3 DNA reads TGTGCCAGCAGCTTAGTTCACAGGGACCCTGAAGCTTTCTTT. This sequence encodes CASSLVHRDPEAFF.